The rows below give T cell receptor beta chains drawn from one sample of a study of cytomegalovirus exposure and HLA in healthy donors. Data came from immunoSEQ multiplex PCR; TCRdb stores just in-frame clones and leaves some out. In the table there are 120,000 to 150,000 clones, approximately 89% of which are singletons. Specimen: PBMCs. The source is a man aged 18 to 35 in good health and CMV-seronegative. Both conserved end residues are part of each CDR3. Fields, in order: J gene, V gene, D gene, CDR3 protein. A D gene is named only where the DNA matches it firmly.

>TRBJ1-3|TRBV28|NA
CASSIEHHTIYF
>TRBJ2-2|TRBV11-3|TRBD2
CASSAGLMNTGELFF
>TRBJ1-5|TRBV19|TRBD1
CASSIGPGTGGNQPQHF
>TRBJ1-5|TRBV30|NA
CAWSASGGHQPQHF
>TRBJ2-1|TRBV10-3|NA
CAISAGDRGRSEQFF
>TRBJ1-4|TRBV6-5|NA
CAVRGSTNEKLFF
>TRBJ1-2|TRBV5-4|TRBD1
CASLPTGTGDGYGYTF
>TRBJ1-3|TRBV6-5|TRBD1
CASSYGTGGTIYF
>TRBJ1-2|TRBV9|NA
CASSVGGRDEGYTF
>TRBJ2-7|TRBV9|NA
CASSTRDFPPGEQYF
>TRBJ2-3|TRBV7-9|NA
CASGLRGTDTQYF
>TRBJ2-7|TRBV7-9|TRBD1
CASSLTGSDSYEQYF
>TRBJ1-1|TRBV7-8|NA
CASSHGWAGSTEAFF
>TRBJ2-1|TRBV7-6|TRBD2
CASPLTSGRKGDLYNEQFF
>TRBJ1-2|TRBV7-8|NA
CAIGGARGYTF
>TRBJ2-7|TRBV6-1|TRBD2
CASSEEDGGAYEQYF
>TRBJ2-1|TRBV6-4|TRBD2
CASRTSGGAGEQFF
>TRBJ1-2|TRBV9|NA
CASSVEAGANYGYTF
>TRBJ1-6|TRBV2|TRBD1
CASKGTGAYNSPLHF
>TRBJ2-5|TRBV6-4|TRBD2
CASSDSGTSGRLETQYF
>TRBJ1-1|TRBV7-8|NA
CASSLLQGNTEAFF
>TRBJ1-2|TRBV10-2|TRBD1
CASSESRTGRPYGYTF
>TRBJ1-1|TRBV5-1|NA
CASSLVSGREAFF
>TRBJ2-2|TRBV19|NA
CASSVDPPGTGELFF
>TRBJ2-7|TRBV7-3|NA
CASSSTIGTPPYEQYF
>TRBJ2-1|TRBV2|NA
CASSEIGEVYNEQFF
>TRBJ2-3|TRBV28|NA
CASFRGQPYFDTQYF
>TRBJ2-5|TRBV29-1|TRBD2
CSVPGGQETQYF
>TRBJ1-1|TRBV19|NA
CASRNRAPTEAFF
>TRBJ1-2|TRBV25-1|NA
CASRRDLNYGYTF
>TRBJ2-7|TRBV7-2|NA
CASSRRLTLDEQYF
>TRBJ1-1|TRBV5-1|NA
CASSPLLAGEAFF
>TRBJ2-7|TRBV19|NA
CASSMESKRGYEQYF
>TRBJ1-4|TRBV11-3|TRBD1
CASSSTGTEEKLFF
>TRBJ2-1|TRBV27|TRBD2
CASSWGTSGNEQFF
>TRBJ1-2|TRBV11-2|NA
CASSSRGRNYGYTF
>TRBJ2-1|TRBV19|NA
CASSMGGNEQFF
>TRBJ1-2|TRBV19|NA
CASSIDRAREDYGYTF
>TRBJ1-3|TRBV5-4|TRBD1
CASSLGQGSSGNTIYF
>TRBJ2-1|TRBV6-5|TRBD2
CASSYQGTSGYNEQFF
>TRBJ2-1|TRBV7-9|TRBD1
CASSWPGQGVFEQFF
>TRBJ1-2|TRBV7-3|NA
CASSAVYGDGGYTF
>TRBJ2-7|TRBV27|TRBD1
CASSPDRDYEQYF
>TRBJ2-7|TRBV5-4|NA
CASSQTPTYEQYF
>TRBJ2-3|TRBV9|TRBD2
CASSGSGGVTDTQYF
>TRBJ1-1|TRBV19|NA
CASSIPRSQGTTEAFF
>TRBJ2-5|TRBV11-2|NA
CASSLELSETQYF
>TRBJ2-5|TRBV5-1|NA
CASSPTRQKQETQYF
>TRBJ2-2|TRBV9|TRBD1
CASSVGGTGKSGELFF
>TRBJ2-1|TRBV4-1|TRBD2
CASSQKGLAGVEQFF
>TRBJ1-6|TRBV9|TRBD1
CASSVAGAGGSNSPLHF
>TRBJ2-6|TRBV27|NA
CASAVRAGANVLTF
>TRBJ1-4|TRBV30|TRBD1
CAWSETGVDEKLFF
>TRBJ1-6|TRBV6-1|NA
CASSEPPRGARSPLHF
>TRBJ2-3|TRBV7-9|TRBD2
CASSALAGGTDTQYF
>TRBJ1-1|TRBV30|TRBD1
CAWSPGQGLADTEAFF
>TRBJ1-1|TRBV19|NA
CASRYREPSTEAFF